The 5 T cell receptor beta chains listed next were all sequenced from one sample in a study of immune heterogeneity within non-small cell lung tumors. Amplification of the TCR beta CDR3 was achieved through multiplex PCR with 32 V and 13 J primers. MiXCR, applied by TCRdb to the multiplex PCR reads, yields one record per CDR3 protein. The profile shows around 2,000 distinct CDR3 sequences, approximately 48% of them singletons. For each sample, template was around 650 ng of bulk tumor genomic DNA. Several biopsies were spaced far apart within each primary tumor and obtained as surgery took place. Each patient presented with untreated, newly diagnosed non-small cell lung cancer and received curative surgery. The sample consisted of lung tumor tissue. All receptors come from a man between 60 and 70 years old with non-small cell lung cancer.

A single count supports this clonotype. V gene TRBV20-1 combines with J gene TRBJ2-5, with 15 bases fitting TRBD2. The germline CDR1 and CDR2 sequences are DFQATT and SNEGSKA (reference sequence). Trimming took 6 bases from V and 2 from J; bases not matched to a gene: 4. CDR3 size: 15 residues. This CDR3 reads CSATGLAGGQETQYF. CDR3 in DNA: TGCAGTGCAACGGGACTAGCGGGGGGACAAGAGACCCAGTACTTC.

This sequence joins TRBV7-9 and TRBJ1-3; D remains unclear. Trimming shortened V by 3 bases and J by 6 bases, and 6 bases separated the two germline ends. CDR1 is SEHNR and CDR2 is FQNEAQ in the germline V gene (reference sequence). The CDR3 sequence is 12 residues long. The CDR3 region is CASSLGSNTIYF. CDR3 bases: TGTGCCAGCAGCTTGGGGTCAAACACCATATATTTT.

This clonotype came up a few times. The chain combines TRBV12-3 or TRBV12-4 with TRBJ1-2; the D gene is possibly TRBD1 (6 bases). V lost 3 bases and J 5 bases, leaving 13 bases between the germline ends. The CDR3 contains 14 residues. Here the CDR3 reads CASSFRGRSYGYTF. In nucleotides, the CDR3 is TGTGCCAGCAGTTTCAGGGGTCGATCTTATGGCTACACCTTC.

The chain uses TRBV20-1 and TRBJ2-7, with D perhaps given as TRBD1 or TRBD2 (5 bases each). The germline V and J ends were trimmed by 6 bases and 4 bases, with 13 bases remaining between them. The CDR3 length is 12 residues. Germline CDR1 and CDR2: DFQATT and SNEGSKA (reference sequence). CDR3 residues: CSAISGPYEQYF. CDR3 in DNA: TGCAGTGCCATATCGGGACCTTACGAGCAGTACTTC.

This chain links TRBV6-2 or TRBV6-3 with TRBJ2-7; 12 positions match TRBD1. Looked up from germline, CDR1 is MNHEY and CDR2 is SVGEGT. The CDR3 has 16 residues. V dropped 3 bases and J dropped 0; count of bases not matched to a gene: 3. CDR3 residues: CASSYSGQGASYEQYF. As DNA, the CDR3 is TGTGCCAGCAGTTATTCGGGACAGGGGGCCTCCTACGAGCAGTACTTC.